What follows describes a single T cell receptor beta chain. Its antigen is still unknown. Data came from immunoSEQ multiplex PCR; TCRdb stores just in-frame clones and leaves some out. The top ten hold roughly 33% of the sample, which has tens of thousands of clones, roughly 80% seen once. These data are taken from a study of T cell clones after liver transplantation. About the research overall: A pre-transplant mixed lymphocyte reaction with TCRbeta sequencing defined graft-donor-reactive clones followed in post-transplant blood. Timepoints were pre-transplant, pre-withdrawal, and after withdrawal was completed or failed.

Study results and limitations: The donor-reactive repertoire was only partly measurable in a couple of subjects, lacking donor cells.

Thawed unstimulated PBMCs were FACS-sorted by CD3, CD4 and CD8 into two populations. Sequencing used CD8+ T cells from blood, obtained roughly 56 months after liver transplant. This receptor was taken from a human patient who received a liver transplant. The graft donor may have contributed some T cells.

The CDR3 region has the DNA TGCGCCAGCAGTGACAGGCCCTATGGCTACACCTTC. It codes for CASSDRPYGYTF. This sequence joins TRBV10-1 and TRBJ1-2; D unclear. The CDR3 has 12 residues. CDR1 is WNHNN, CDR2 SYGVQD, per germline (reference sequence). With 3 bases removed from V and 4 bases from J, the gap between germline ends came to 6 bases.